A selection of T cell receptor beta chains follows, all from one sample in a study of T cell responses to AZD1222 COVID-19 vaccine. The data were produced by immunoSEQ multiplex PCR, yet TCRdb's version contains in-frame clones alone and is incomplete. The repertoire holds roughly 100,000 clones, with around 90% as singletons. Sequencing used peripheral blood, obtained on day 0 of AZD1222 vaccination. These receptors were taken from an adult in good health. Both conserved end residues are part of each CDR3. Each record gives: clone size, D gene, V gene, J gene, CDR3 DNA, CDR3 protein. The D gene is left open where the match is weak. The size entry is marked missing in some rows and otherwise reads once, few, many or a size class.

size: -; D: -; V: TRBV30; J: TRBJ1-4; DNA: TGTGCCTGGAGTGTAGGCCCAAATAATGAAAAACTGTTTTTT; CDR3: CAWSVGPNNEKLFF
size: -; D: TRBD2; V: TRBV29-1; J: TRBJ2-7; DNA: TGCAGCGCTCGACTAGCGGGAGGGGTTGAGCAGTACTTC; CDR3: CSARLAGGVEQYF
size: -; D: TRBD2; V: TRBV25-1; J: TRBJ2-3; DNA: TGTGCCAGCACTCCAGCGGGAGTGGCGACAGATACGCAGTATTTT; CDR3: CASTPAGVATDTQYF
size: -; D: -; V: TRBV4-3; J: TRBJ1-3; DNA: TGCGCCAGCAGCCAAGAATCTGGGCAGGGGAAGTCGGGATCAGGAAACACCATATATTTT; CDR3: CASSQESGQGKSGSGNTIYF
size: -; D: -; V: TRBV6-5; J: TRBJ1-6; DNA: TGTGCCAGCATACTCAGGGAGGGAAATTCACCCCTCCACTTT; CDR3: CASILREGNSPLHF
size: -; D: -; V: TRBV28; J: TRBJ1-2; DNA: TGTGCCAGCACCCCCTGGTCAGGATGGGGTTATGGCTACACCTTC; CDR3: CASTPWSGWGYGYTF
size: -; D: TRBD1; V: TRBV14; J: TRBJ1-5; DNA: TGTGCCAGCAGCCAAGATAGGGGGCCCTATCAGCCCCAGCATTTT; CDR3: CASSQDRGPYQPQHF
size: -; D: -; V: TRBV19; J: TRBJ1-1; DNA: TGTGCCAGTAGTTTGCTCACTGAAGCTTTCTTT; CDR3: CASSLLTEAFF
size: few; D: -; V: TRBV5-4; J: TRBJ2-2; DNA: TGTGCCAGCAGCTTGGTGTCCCGGGAGCTGTTTTTT; CDR3: CASSLVSRELFF
size: -; D: -; V: TRBV19; J: TRBJ1-1; DNA: TGTGCCAGTAGTATGGGGCAGGGAGGCACTGAAGCTTTCTTT; CDR3: CASSMGQGGTEAFF
size: once; D: -; V: TRBV25-1; J: TRBJ2-6; DNA: TGTGCCAGCACTAAGTTCCCCTCTGGGGCCAACGTCCTGACTTTC; CDR3: CASTKFPSGANVLTF
size: once; D: -; V: TRBV24-1; J: TRBJ1-2; DNA: TGTGCCACCAGATGGGGAGATGGTGGCTACACCTTC; CDR3: CATRWGDGGYTF
size: -; D: -; V: TRBV5-1; J: TRBJ2-7; DNA: TGCGCCAGCAGTTTCGGCCAGAATACCTACGAGCAGTACTTC; CDR3: CASSFGQNTYEQYF